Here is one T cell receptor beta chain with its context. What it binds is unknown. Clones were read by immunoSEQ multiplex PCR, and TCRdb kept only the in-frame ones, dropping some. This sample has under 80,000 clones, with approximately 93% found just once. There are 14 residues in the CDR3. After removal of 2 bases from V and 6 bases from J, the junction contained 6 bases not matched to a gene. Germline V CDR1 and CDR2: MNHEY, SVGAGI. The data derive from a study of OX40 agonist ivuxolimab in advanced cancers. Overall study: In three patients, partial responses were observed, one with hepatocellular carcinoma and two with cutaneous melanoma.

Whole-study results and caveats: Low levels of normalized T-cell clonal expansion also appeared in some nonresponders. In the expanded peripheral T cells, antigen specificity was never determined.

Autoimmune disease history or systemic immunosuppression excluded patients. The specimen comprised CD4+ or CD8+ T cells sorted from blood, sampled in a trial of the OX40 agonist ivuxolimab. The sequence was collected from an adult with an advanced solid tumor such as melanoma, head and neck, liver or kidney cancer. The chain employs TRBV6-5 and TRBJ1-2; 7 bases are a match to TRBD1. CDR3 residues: CASSYAGGANGYTF. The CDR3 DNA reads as TGTGCCAGCAGTTACGCAGGGGGAGCGAATGGCTACACCTTC.